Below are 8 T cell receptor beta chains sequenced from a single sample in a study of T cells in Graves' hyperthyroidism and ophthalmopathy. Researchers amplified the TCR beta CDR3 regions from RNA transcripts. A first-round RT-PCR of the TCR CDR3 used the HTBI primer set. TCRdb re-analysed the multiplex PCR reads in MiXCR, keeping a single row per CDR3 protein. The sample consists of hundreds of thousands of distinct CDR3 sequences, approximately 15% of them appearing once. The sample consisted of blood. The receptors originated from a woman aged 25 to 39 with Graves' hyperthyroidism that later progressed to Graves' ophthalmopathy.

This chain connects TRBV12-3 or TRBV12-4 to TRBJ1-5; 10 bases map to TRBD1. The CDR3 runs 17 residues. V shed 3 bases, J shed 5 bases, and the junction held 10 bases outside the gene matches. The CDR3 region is CASSFYVTGGYDQPQHF. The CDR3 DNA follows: TGTGCCAGCAGTTTCTACGTGACAGGGGGCTACGATCAGCCCCAGCATTTT.

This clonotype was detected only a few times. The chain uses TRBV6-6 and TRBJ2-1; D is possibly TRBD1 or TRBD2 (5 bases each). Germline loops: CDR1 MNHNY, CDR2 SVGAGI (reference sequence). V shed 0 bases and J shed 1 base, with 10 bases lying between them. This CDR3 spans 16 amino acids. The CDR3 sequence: CASSYSGDPSYNEQFF. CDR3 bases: TGTGCCAGCAGTTACTCGGGGGATCCATCCTACAATGAGCAGTTCTTC.

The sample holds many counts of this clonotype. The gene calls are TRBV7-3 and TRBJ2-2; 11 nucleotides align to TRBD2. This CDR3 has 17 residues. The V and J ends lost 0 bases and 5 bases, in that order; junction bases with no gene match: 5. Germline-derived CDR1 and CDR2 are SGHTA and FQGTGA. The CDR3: CASSLTSGRAGTGELFF. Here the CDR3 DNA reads TGTGCCAGCAGCTTAACTAGCGGGAGGGCCGGGACCGGGGAGCTGTTTTTT.

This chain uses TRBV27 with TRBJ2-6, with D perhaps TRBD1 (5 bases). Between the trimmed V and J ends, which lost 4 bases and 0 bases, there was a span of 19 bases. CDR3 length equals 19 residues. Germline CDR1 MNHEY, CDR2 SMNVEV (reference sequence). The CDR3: CASSWGWGDHYSGANVLTF. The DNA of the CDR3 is TGTGCCAGCAGTTGGGGCTGGGGCGACCACTACTCTGGGGCCAACGTCCTGACTTTC.

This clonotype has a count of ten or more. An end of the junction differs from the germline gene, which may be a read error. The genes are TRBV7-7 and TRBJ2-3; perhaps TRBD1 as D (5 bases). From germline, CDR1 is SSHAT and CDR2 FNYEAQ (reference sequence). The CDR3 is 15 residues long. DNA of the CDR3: TGTGCTAGCAGCTTAGGGCAGGGCTACACAGATACGCAGTATTTT. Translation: CASSLGQGYTDTQYF.

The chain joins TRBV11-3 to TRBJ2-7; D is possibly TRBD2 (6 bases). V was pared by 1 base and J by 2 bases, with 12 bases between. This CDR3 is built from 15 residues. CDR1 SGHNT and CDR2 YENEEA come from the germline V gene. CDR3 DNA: TGTGCCAGCAGCTTAGCCTCTGGACTACCCTACGAGCAGTACTTC. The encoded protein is CASSLASGLPYEQYF.

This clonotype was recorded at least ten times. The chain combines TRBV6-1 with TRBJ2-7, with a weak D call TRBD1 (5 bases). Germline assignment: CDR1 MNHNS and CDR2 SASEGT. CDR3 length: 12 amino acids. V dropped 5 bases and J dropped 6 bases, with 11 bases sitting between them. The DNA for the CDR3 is TGTGCCAGCAGTTGGGTAACAGGCGAGCAGTACTTC. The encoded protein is CASSWVTGEQYF.

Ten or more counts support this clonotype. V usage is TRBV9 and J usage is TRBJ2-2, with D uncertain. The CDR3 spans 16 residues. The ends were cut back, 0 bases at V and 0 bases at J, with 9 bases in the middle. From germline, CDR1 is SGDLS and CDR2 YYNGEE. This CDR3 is CASSVEGITNTGELFF. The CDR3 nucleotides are TGTGCCAGCAGCGTAGAAGGCATAACGAACACCGGGGAGCTGTTTTTT.